These 27 T cell receptor beta chains came from one sample sequenced in a study of T cell changes during pregnancy in multiple sclerosis. The repertoire was sequenced with immunoSEQ multiplex PCR; TCRdb's copy has only in-frame clones and lacks some. The sample consists of some 60,000 clones, around 90% of them appearing once. The sequences come from peripheral blood, collected in the first trimester of pregnancy. All receptors derive from a female donor in good health, enrolled as a control in a pregnancy study.

The chain has TRBV27 and TRBJ2-1; D is unclear. Germline values: CDR1 MNHEY, CDR2 SMNVEV (reference sequence). The V gene lost 5 bases and the J gene lost 9 bases, with 14 bases spanning the gap. This CDR3 is built from 13 residues. The CDR3 loop reads CASSPQPYGEQFF. CDR3 sequence (DNA): TGTGCCAGCAGTCCCCAACCCTATGGTGAGCAGTTCTTC.

The gene calls are TRBV2 and TRBJ2-5, with D possibly matching TRBD1 (6 bases). The CDR3 consists of 15 residues. V was trimmed by 4 bases and J by 1 base, leaving 13 bases between them. From germline, CDR1 is SNHLY and CDR2 FYNNEI. The CDR3 spells CASSVVQGPQETQYF. The CDR3 nucleotides are TGTGCCAGCAGTGTGGTTCAGGGGCCCCAAGAGACCCAGTACTTC.

CDR3 coding DNA: TGCAGCGTGAACAGGGGGCCAAACTACGAGCAGTACTTC. It yields the protein CSVNRGPNYEQYF. The chain links TRBV29-1 to TRBJ2-7, with 9 bases identical to TRBD1. Germline values: CDR1 SQVTM, CDR2 ANQGSEA. V lost 6 bases to trimming and J lost 3 bases; unmatched junction nucleotides: 6. The CDR3 sequence is 13 residues long.

The chain employs TRBV30 and TRBJ2-7; 10 bases are a match to TRBD1. CDR1 and CDR2 from the germline V gene are GTSNPN and SVGIG (reference sequence). Unmatched junction bases numbered 11, after V lost 0 bases and J lost 6 bases. CDR3 size: 16 residues. CDR3 coding DNA: TGTGCCTGGAGTGTACGGCCGGGACAGGGGAAGTTCGAGCAGTACTTC. This sequence encodes CAWSVRPGQGKFEQYF.

This rearrangement joins TRBV10-3 to TRBJ2-5; D is possibly TRBD2 (6 bases). V was clipped by 2 bases and J by 3 bases, with 10 bases between them. The CDR3 runs 14 residues. From germline, CDR1 is ENHRY and CDR2 SYGVKD. The CDR3 DNA reads as TGTGCCATCAGTGAGATAGCGGAAAAAGAGACCCAGTACTTC. Its protein product is CAISEIAEKETQYF.

This sequence joins TRBV10-2 and TRBJ2-7; maybe TRBD1 (5 bases). The germline V gene has CDR1 WSHSY and CDR2 SAAADI. Trimming left V 7 bases short and J 2 bases short, with 12 bases between. The CDR3 runs to 13 residues. The CDR3 DNA reads TGCGCCAGCACTCGCGACAGAACCTACGAGCAGTACTTC. It yields the protein CASTRDRTYEQYF.

This clone was observed once. The V and J genes are TRBV7-8 and TRBJ1-2; 7 bases align to TRBD1. Germline CDR1 and CDR2: SGHVS and FQNEAQ. V was clipped by 7 bases and J by 7 bases; unmatched bases: 21. CDR3 length equals 17 residues. The CDR3 spells CASIPTGDWAPYSGYTF. CDR3 in DNA: TGTGCCAGCATTCCCACAGGGGATTGGGCTCCCTATAGTGGCTACACCTTC.

The chain recombines TRBV7-2 with TRBJ2-4, with 7 bases that match TRBD2. CDR3 length: 17 residues. J lost 1 base, V lost 7 bases, and 13 bases had no gene match. Per the germline V gene, CDR1 is SGHTA and CDR2 is FQGNSA. CDR3 region: CASTSGERGGAKNIQYF. The CDR3 nucleotides are TGTGCCAGCACCTCCGGGGAGCGGGGTGGGGCCAAAAACATTCAGTACTTC.

The J gene is TRBJ2-5, the V gene TRBV29-1; tentatively, D is TRBD1 (6 bases). Germline loops: CDR1 SQVTM, CDR2 ANQGSEA. V lost 4 bases to trimming and J lost 4 bases, with 19 bases between them. CDR3 length: 15 amino acids. In nucleotides, the CDR3 is TGCAGCGTTGGAGGAGCGCAGGGGTTTGGAGAGACCCAGTACTTC. Encoded protein: CSVGGAQGFGETQYF.

CDR3 region: CSVGDLARETQYF. The CDR3 nucleotides are TGCAGCGTGGGGGATCTAGCGCGAGAGACCCAGTACTTC. The chain carries TRBV29-1 and TRBJ2-5; D might be TRBD2 (6 bases). The CDR3 runs to 13 residues. V was trimmed by 6 bases and J by 4 bases, leaving 15 bases between them. Germline CDR1 SQVTM, CDR2 ANQGSEA. Complete variable domain (other parts from reference TRBV29-1 and TRBJ2-5): SAVISQKPSRDICQRGTSLTIQCQVDSQVTMMFWYRQQPGQSLTLIATANQGSEATYESGFVIDKFPISRPNLTFSTLTVSNMSPEDSSIYLCSVGDLARETQYFGPGTRLLVL.

The CDR3 region is CASSLPFRGNEQFF. As DNA, the CDR3 is TGTGCCAGCAGCTTACCTTTCAGGGGAAATGAGCAGTTCTTC. The V call is TRBV11-2, the J call TRBJ2-1, with D possibly TRBD1 on 6 matching bases. The V gene's germline CDR1 is SGHAT and CDR2 FQNNGV. V gave up 2 bases and J gave up 7 bases, with 12 bases separating them. The CDR3 contains 14 residues.

The chain is built from TRBV9 and TRBJ1-1, with TRBD1 as a possible D gene (6 bases). CDR3 length equals 13 residues. The V gene's germline CDR1 is SGDLS and CDR2 YYNGEE. Trimming left V 4 bases short and J 7 bases short, with 14 bases between. This CDR3 is CASSSQGWGEAFF. The DNA for the CDR3 is TGTGCCAGCAGCTCCCAGGGGTGGGGTGAAGCTTTCTTT.

This clone was observed once. This chain links TRBV4-1 with TRBJ1-2; TRBD1 is a possible D gene (5 bases). V lost 1 base to trimming and J lost 3 bases, with 12 bases between them. Germline assignment: CDR1 MGHRA and CDR2 YSYEKL. The CDR3 consists of 15 residues. CDR3 residues: CASSQAWRGDYGYTF. For the CDR3, the DNA is TGCGCCAGCAGCCAAGCTTGGAGGGGCGACTATGGCTACACCTTC.

This sequence joins TRBV5-4 and TRBJ2-7; TRBD2 matches at 9 bases. This CDR3 has 15 residues. Germline V gene data show CDR1 as SGHNT and CDR2 as YYREEE (reference sequence). J was trimmed by 6 bases and V by 4 bases; bases with no gene match: 11. The CDR3 DNA follows: TGTGCCAGCAGCAACCTTACTAGCGGGTCGGCCGAGCAGTACTTC. Translating it yields CASSNLTSGSAEQYF.

V usage is TRBV9 and J usage is TRBJ2-1; TRBD2 matches at 8 bases. The germline V gene has CDR1 SGDLS and CDR2 YYNGEE. The CDR3 runs to 17 residues. V trimming: 0 bases; J trimming: 1 base; junction bases outside the gene matches: 6. This CDR3 reads CASSVASGSVSYNEQFF. CDR3 DNA sequence: TGTGCCAGCAGCGTAGCAAGCGGGAGTGTGTCCTACAATGAGCAGTTCTTC.

V gene TRBV27 combines with J gene TRBJ2-7; a possible D gene is TRBD1 (6 bases). The V gene lost 6 bases and the J gene lost 3 bases, with 18 bases spanning the gap. Per germline, CDR1 MNHEY and CDR2 SMNVEV (reference sequence). The CDR3 extends over 15 amino acids. The CDR3 sequence is CASRVTGPGGYEQYF. The CDR3, as DNA: TGTGCCAGCAGAGTAACAGGGCCGGGCGGCTACGAGCAGTACTTC.

This chain links TRBV5-1 with TRBJ2-1; TRBD2 might be the D (6 bases). Germline V CDR1 and CDR2: SGHRS, YFSETQ. This CDR3 is 14 amino acids long. Trimming took 2 bases from V and 8 from J, leaving 14 bases between them. CDR3 nucleotide sequence: TGCGCCAGCAGCTTAGGGACTCAGGGAGATGAGCAGTTCTTC. Amino acids: CASSLGTQGDEQFF.

The chain links TRBV4-3 to TRBJ2-1, with TRBD2 identical over 10 bases. V was pared by 0 bases and J by 8 bases, with 1 base of the junction left unmatched. Germline V CDR1 and CDR2: LGHNA, YSLEER. CDR3 length: 14 residues. CDR3 nucleotides: TGCGCCAGCAGCCAAGATGGGACTAGCGATGAGCAGTTCTTC. This gives the protein CASSQDGTSDEQFF.

This clone was counted once. The chain uses TRBV12-5 and TRBJ1-2; D unresolved. V was pared by 3 bases and J by 1 base, with 9 bases between. This CDR3 has 14 residues. Germline V lookup: CDR1 LGHNT, CDR2 FRNRAP. CDR3 coding DNA: TGTGCTAGTGGTTTACGAGGGAGTAACTATGGCTACACCTTC. As protein: CASGLRGSNYGYTF.

The chain has TRBV5-1 and TRBJ2-5, with 13 bases fitting TRBD2. The J segment lost 4 bases and the V segment lost 5 bases, leaving 8 bases of the junction unmatched. The CDR3 contains 16 residues. CDR1 and CDR2 (germline): SGHRS, YFSETQ. The DNA of the CDR3 is TGCGCCAGCAGGGACCGACTAGCGGGGGGACGAGAGACCCAGTACTTC. It translates to CASRDRLAGGRETQYF.

The V and J genes are TRBV6-6 and TRBJ2-5; TRBD2 might be the D (6 bases). Between the trimmed V and J ends, which lost 7 bases and 0 bases, there was a span of 18 bases. This CDR3 is built from 16 residues. Per the germline V gene, CDR1 is MNHNY and CDR2 is SVGAGI (reference sequence). CDR3 sequence reads: CASTYGTQSYQETQYF. The DNA for the CDR3 is TGTGCCAGCACCTACGGGACTCAAAGCTACCAAGAGACCCAGTACTTC.

In its sample, this clone was seen a few times. This sequence joins TRBV5-1 and TRBJ2-3; the match to TRBD2 covers 11 bases. Germline V gives CDR1 SGHRS, CDR2 YFSETQ. This CDR3 region has 16 residues. The V segment lost 2 bases and the J segment 0 bases; nucleotides outside the gene matches: 2. The DNA for the CDR3 is TGCGCCAGCAGCTTACTAGCGGGGGCTAGCACAGATACGCAGTATTTT. Amino acids: CASSLLAGASTDTQYF.

The chain is built from TRBV28 and TRBJ2-7, with TRBD1 matching 8 bases. Germline loops: CDR1 MDHEN, CDR2 SYDVKM. This CDR3 contains 16 residues. V shed 4 bases and J 7 bases; nucleotides not matched to a gene: 15. The CDR3 nucleotides are TGTGCCAGCAGTTCGCCGGACAGGGACCCTCCTCTGGAGCAGTACTTC. Its translation is CASSSPDRDPPLEQYF.

This chain connects TRBV18 to TRBJ1-2, with 7 bases that match TRBD1. Per germline, CDR1 KGHSH and CDR2 LQKENI. The CDR3 has 14 amino acids. V dropped 2 bases and J dropped 4; count of bases not matched to a gene: 4. CDR3 in amino acids: CASSPGTVFYGYTF. CDR3 DNA: TGTGCCAGCTCACCAGGGACAGTGTTCTATGGCTACACCTTC. Filled out from reference TRBV18 and TRBJ1-2, the complete variable domain reads NAGVMQNPRHLVRRRGQEARLRCSPMKGHSHVYWYRQLPEEGLKFMVYLQKENIIDESGMPKERFSAEFPKEGPSILRIQQVVRGDSAAYFCASSPGTVFYGYTFGSGTRLTVV.

For the CDR3, the DNA is TGTGCTAGTGGTGGGAGACTAGCGGGAGGGACCGGGGAGCTGTTTTTT. Its translation: CASGGRLAGGTGELFF. V and J are TRBV12-5 and TRBJ2-2; 14 bases are shared with TRBD2. The CDR3 loop spans 16 amino acids. The J segment lost 5 bases and the V segment lost 5 bases, leaving 4 bases of the junction unmatched. The V gene's germline CDR1 is LGHNT and CDR2 FRNRAP.

The chain employs TRBV6-5 and TRBJ2-1, with TRBD2 as a possible D gene (5 bases). V was shortened by 9 bases and J by 0 bases, with 15 bases between the two germline ends. This CDR3 is 15 amino acids long. In germline, CDR1 is MNHEY, CDR2 SVGAGI. The CDR3 loop is CASGRAARSYNEQFF. In DNA, the CDR3 is TGTGCCAGTGGGCGGGCAGCGCGCTCCTACAATGAGCAGTTCTTC.

The V call is TRBV7-8, the J call TRBJ2-7, with D maybe TRBD2 (5 bases). The CDR3 contains 14 residues. Germline lookup yields CDR1 SGHVS and CDR2 FQNEAQ. The ends were cut back, 3 bases at V and 2 bases at J, with 11 bases in the middle. DNA of the CDR3: TGTGCCAGCAGCTTGGGAGCGTCTACCTACGAGCAGTACTTC. It is translated as CASSLGASTYEQYF.